This T cell receptor beta chain was captured in a study of blood T cell repertoires in COVID-19. Overall study: The origin of the acute and convalescent COVID-19 samples was the United States, Italy and Spain.

Authors' methods: Quantification of nucleated cells was approximated via reference gene primer amplification. TCRdb's table, derived via immunoSEQ multiplex PCR, lists solely in-frame clones and lacks some. V and J calls and clone size are copied from that table; D and trimming were computed from the DNA. Altogether about 410,000 clones are present, 80% to 95% being singletons, with the ten largest covering under 0.7%. Sequencing used PBMCs or T cells enriched from blood (not recorded which). The clonotype was recovered from a man younger than 30 who had recovered from COVID-19.

CDR3 amino acids: CASSLGLAGYYEQYF. In DNA, the CDR3 is TGTGCCAGCAGCTTAGGACTAGCGGGATACTACGAGCAGTACTTC. This sequence joins TRBV7-9 and TRBJ2-7; 11 positions agree with TRBD2. Germline V gene data show CDR1 as SEHNR and CDR2 as FQNEAQ (reference sequence). This CDR3 region has 15 residues. The ends lost 1 base at V and 3 bases at J; junction bases unmatched: 2. The variable domain in full, completed from reference TRBV7-9 and TRBJ2-7, reads DTGVSQNPRHKITKRGQNVTFRCDPISEHNRLYWYRQTLGQGPEFLTYFQNEAQLEKSRLLSDRFSAERPKGSFSTLEIQRTEQGDSAMYLCASSLGLAGYYEQYFGPGTRLTVT.